Listed below are T cell receptor beta chains from one sample, sequenced in a study of technical replicates of blood from four donors. Profiled with immunoSEQ multiplex PCR; TCRdb holds only in-frame clones, not every one. The sample includes about 81,000 clones, around 95% seen only once; the top ten take roughly 0.36%. What was sequenced was T cells isolated from PBMCs. The receptors shown here come from a human donor in good health. Each CDR3 is given with its conserved first and last residue. A D gene is named only where the DNA matches it firmly. Some rows mark clone size as missing; the rest say once, few, many or name a class of expanded clone.

d_gene,v_gene,abundance,j_gene,CDR3nt,CDR3aa
.,TRBV2,.,TRBJ2-3,TGTGCCAGCAACCCCACCGGGACATCAATCACAGATACGCAGTATTTT,CASNPTGTSITDTQYF
.,TRBV19,.,TRBJ1-4,TGTGCCAGCCGCCCCGTTCAGGGAAATGAAAAACTGTTTTTT,CASRPVQGNEKLFF
.,TRBV6-1,once,TRBJ2-1,TGTGCCAGCAGTGACACGGTCGTGTATGAGCAGTTCTTC,CASSDTVVYEQFF
.,TRBV7-9,.,TRBJ1-1,TGTGCCAGCAGCTTAGAGGGGTTGAACACTGAAGCTTTCTTT,CASSLEGLNTEAFF
TRBD1,TRBV9,.,TRBJ1-1,TGTGCCAGCAGCGTAGGAGGTTTACAGGGGGGTGAAGCTTTCTTT,CASSVGGLQGGEAFF
.,TRBV5-4,.,TRBJ1-2,TGTGCCAGCAGCTTGGCTCGGTCGGACTCAGGAGGCTATGGCTACACCTTC,CASSLARSDSGGYGYTF
.,TRBV7-3,.,TRBJ2-2,TGTGCCAGCAGCTTACTACCGGGAACCACCGGGGAGCTGTTTTTT,CASSLLPGTTGELFF
TRBD1,TRBV27,.,TRBJ1-2,TGTGCCAGCAGTCCCGACCTTAGGGGGCTGGGCTACACCTTC,CASSPDLRGLGYTF
TRBD1,TRBV10-3,.,TRBJ2-3,TGTGCCATCAGTGGCCCCCGGGACAGGGGCACAGATACGCAGTATTTT,CAISGPRDRGTDTQYF
.,TRBV27,.,TRBJ1-1,TGTGCCAGCAGTTCGACAATGAACACTGAAGCTTTCTTT,CASSSTMNTEAFF
.,TRBV25-1,.,TRBJ2-3,TGTGCCAGCAGTGAATTTGGGCTCTCTAGCACAGATACGCAGTATTTT,CASSEFGLSSTDTQYF
TRBD2,TRBV5-1,.,TRBJ2-1,TGCGCCAGCAGCTTGGAGGACGGGAGGCCATCAAAATCTTACAATGAGCAGTTCTTC,CASSLEDGRPSKSYNEQFF
TRBD1,TRBV27,.,TRBJ2-4,TGTGCCAGCAGTTTGGACAGGGGAAACATTCAGTACTTC,CASSLDRGNIQYF
.,TRBV4-3,.,TRBJ2-2,TGCGCCAGCAGCCAAGTGGTCGGGCCCGGGGACGGGGAGCTGTTTTTT,CASSQVVGPGDGELFF
.,TRBV7-3,.,TRBJ1-3,TGTGCCAGCAGCTTGACACCCTTCTCTGGAAACACCATATATTTT,CASSLTPFSGNTIYF
TRBD2,TRBV7-6,.,TRBJ2-2,TGTGCCAGCAGCCTAGCGGGAGTGAGTGCCGGGGAGCTGTTTTTT,CASSLAGVSAGELFF
.,TRBV5-8,.,TRBJ2-1,TGTGCCAGCAGCTTCGGATCCAGCGTTTGGGAGCAGTTCTTC,CASSFGSSVWEQFF
TRBD1,TRBV5-1,.,TRBJ2-7,TGCGCCAGCAGCCTACATTACTGGGACAGCGAGCAGTACTTC,CASSLHYWDSEQYF
.,TRBV19,.,TRBJ1-5,TGTGCCGGAGGAGGGACGGGCAATCAGCCCCAGCATTTT,CAGGGTGNQPQHF
TRBD1,TRBV29-1,.,TRBJ2-7,TGCAGCGTTGAAGTAGACAGGGAGCTCACTTACGAGCAGTACTTC,CSVEVDRELTYEQYF
.,TRBV10-3,once,TRBJ2-7,TGTGCCTCCTATGGGGGCTCTGGATCCTACGAGCAGTACTTC,CASYGGSGSYEQYF
.,TRBV25-1,.,TRBJ2-7,TGTGCCAGCAGTGAATTCGGGGGAACCTACGAGCAGTACTTC,CASSEFGGTYEQYF
TRBD1,TRBV2,.,TRBJ2-6,TGTGCCAGCAGTGAAGGGACAGGGAGAGGGGCCAACGTCCTGACTTTC,CASSEGTGRGANVLTF
TRBD2,TRBV27,.,TRBJ2-1,TGTGCCAGCCTCGCACTAGCGGGAAAGAATGAGCAGTTCTTC,CASLALAGKNEQFF
.,TRBV5-1,.,TRBJ1-2,TGCGCCAGCAGCTTGGATAAGGGGATAAACGGCTACACCTTC,CASSLDKGINGYTF
TRBD1,TRBV19,.,TRBJ2-3,TGTGCCAGTAGTACTCCCGGGACAGGGGCAGTTATGGATACGCAGTATTTT,CASSTPGTGAVMDTQYF
.,TRBV7-9,.,TRBJ1-1,TGTGCCAGCATACGACGGGAGAACACTGAAGCTTTCTTT,CASIRRENTEAFF
.,TRBV19,.,TRBJ2-1,TGTGCCAGTAGTATCCGGAGAGCGTTACTCAATGAGCAGTTCTTC,CASSIRRALLNEQFF
.,TRBV7-2,.,TRBJ1-1,TGTGCCAGCAGCCAGACTGTGAACACTGAAGCTTTCTTT,CASSQTVNTEAFF
TRBD1,TRBV2,.,TRBJ1-2,TGTGCCAGCAGTGTCGGGGACAGGGCTGGCTACACCTTC,CASSVGDRAGYTF
TRBD1,TRBV19,.,TRBJ1-4,TGTGCCAGTGTGGGACAGGCGGCAACTAATGAAAAACTGTTTTTT,CASVGQAATNEKLFF
.,TRBV4-3,once,TRBJ2-7,TGCGCCAGCAGCCAAGACCTGCTTATGGTTGCAGACGAGCAGTACTTC,CASSQDLLMVADEQYF
TRBD1,TRBV30,.,TRBJ2-2,TGTGCCTGGGACAGGGGGTTTAACGGGGAGCTGTTTTTT,CAWDRGFNGELFF
TRBD1,TRBV18,once,TRBJ2-7,TGTGCCAGCTCACCCTCAGGGGGCGCGGACGAGCAGTACTTC,CASSPSGGADEQYF
.,TRBV19,once,TRBJ1-1,TGTGCCAGTAGTATAGAGGGGGCTGCGAACACTGAAGCTTTCTTT,CASSIEGAANTEAFF
.,TRBV25-1,few,TRBJ1-5,TGTGCCAGCAGTGAATCAAATCAGCCCCAGCATTTT,CASSESNQPQHF
.,TRBV4-1,.,TRBJ2-1,TGCGCCACCCAAAAACGGGAGCGAAACGGGTATGAGCAGTTCTTC,CATQKRERNGYEQFF
.,TRBV6-6,.,TRBJ1-5,TGTGCCAGCAGTGGAGAATGGAGCAGTCAGCCCCAGCATTTT,CASSGEWSSQPQHF
.,TRBV19,.,TRBJ2-6,TGTGCCAGTAGTATAGATCATGTGCGACACAGCTCTGGGGCCAACGTCCTGACTTTC,CASSIDHVRHSSGANVLTF
TRBD2,TRBV19,.,TRBJ2-1,TGTGCCAGTAGTATTAGGACTAGCGGGAGTAATGAGCAGTTCTTC,CASSIRTSGSNEQFF